This TCR beta chain was retrieved from a study of technical replicates of blood from several donors (TCRdb year 2017). As regards this clone: What this receptor recognizes is not known. No base qualities exist here, and no much larger clone lies one base off it.

Libraries were made using the immunoSEQ multiplex PCR assay. Held by TCRdb, this immuneACCESS table contains in-frame sequences only and omits some clones. Under half of the omission traces to an unresolved V gene where checked; the cause of the rest is unknown. The sample contains around 79,000 clones, around 94% of them found a single time. Roughly 0.4% of the sample is taken by the ten largest. The CDR3 contains 10 residues, cysteine and phenylalanine counted. Of all the DNA, just the CDR3 is kept, 30 bases in frame from base 1. As encoded in the germline V gene, CDR1 is MNHNS while CDR2 is SASEGT. Trimming removed 6 bases from V and 5 bases from J, leaving 5 bases between the germline ends.

The sequence joins TRBV6-1 to TRBJ2-7, with the D segment identity uncertain. This clonotype was sampled from a human donor in good health. Input material: T cells isolated from PBMCs. In nucleotide form, the sequence is TGTGCCAGCAGACTCCACGAGCAGTACTTC. It translates to CASRLHEQYF.